This TCR beta chain originates from a study of T cells in Graves' hyperthyroidism and ophthalmopathy. Whole-study context: Sampling of peripheral blood happened at initial diagnosis, prior to any treatment.

Many counts were recorded for this clonotype. Its antigen is unidentified. Isolation of PBMCs was performed on about 10 ml fresh peripheral blood. Study-wide findings and caveats: Prediction of ophthalmopathy progression came a median roughly 7.1 months pre-onset.

The CDR3 consists of 16 residues. Germline CDR1 and CDR2: SQVTM and ANQGSEA. V was clipped by 4 bases and J by 1 base; unmatched bases: 10. TCR beta CDR3 region amplification was performed from RNA transcripts. The primer set for the first-round RT-PCR of the TCR CDR3 was HTBI. TCRdb used MiXCR to reprocess the multiplex PCR reads, holding one entry per CDR3 protein. The sample comprises around 420,000 distinct CDR3 sequences, approximately 14% of which are singletons, and approximately 14% rests with the top ten. Input material: blood. This sequence was found in a young woman with Graves' hyperthyroidism. The chain is built from TRBV29-1 and TRBJ2-3; 8 bases fit TRBD2. CDR3 protein: CSVASASRGGTDTQYF. DNA for the CDR3: TGCAGCGTTGCTTCGGCTTCGCGGGGGGGCACAGATACGCAGTATTTT.